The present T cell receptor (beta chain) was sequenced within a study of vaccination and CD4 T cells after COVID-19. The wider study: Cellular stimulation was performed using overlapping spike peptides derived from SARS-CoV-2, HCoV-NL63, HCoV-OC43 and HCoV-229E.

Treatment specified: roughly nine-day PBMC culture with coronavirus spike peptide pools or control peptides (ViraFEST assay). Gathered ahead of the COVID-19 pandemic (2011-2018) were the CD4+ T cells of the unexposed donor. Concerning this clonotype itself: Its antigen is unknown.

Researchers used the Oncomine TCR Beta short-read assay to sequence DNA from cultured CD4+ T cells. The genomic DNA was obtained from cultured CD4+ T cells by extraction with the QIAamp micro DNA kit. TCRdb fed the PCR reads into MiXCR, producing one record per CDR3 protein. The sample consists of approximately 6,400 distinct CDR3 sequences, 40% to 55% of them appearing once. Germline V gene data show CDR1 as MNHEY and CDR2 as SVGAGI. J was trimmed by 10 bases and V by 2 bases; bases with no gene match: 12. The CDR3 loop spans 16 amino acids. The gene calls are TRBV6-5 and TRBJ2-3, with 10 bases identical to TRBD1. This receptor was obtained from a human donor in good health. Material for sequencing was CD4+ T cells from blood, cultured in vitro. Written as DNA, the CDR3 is TGTGCCAGCAGTTACCGACCGCCGGGACAGGGGTACTCGCAGTATTTT. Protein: CASSYRPPGQGYSQYF.